These 3 T cell receptor beta chains were sequenced from one sample in a study of blood T cell repertoires in COVID-19. Method: immunoSEQ multiplex PCR; TCRdb's copy keeps in-frame clones and lacks some. The sample shows around 210,000 clones, 65% to 90% of them seen only once. Sequenced input: peripheral blood. The receptors were gathered from a man aged 50 or older with COVID-19, enrolled during active disease.

In this sample, this clone turned up a few times. The chain carries TRBV6-2 or TRBV6-3 and TRBJ1-2; D unresolved. Germline loops: CDR1 MNHEY, CDR2 SVGEGT. The CDR3 has 16 amino acids. Trimming removed 6 bases at V and 2 bases at J, with 19 bases between. The CDR3 region is CASSRQRESQNYGYTF. The CDR3 DNA follows: TGTGCCAGCAGCCGGCAGAGGGAGTCACAGAACTATGGCTACACCTTC.

J is TRBJ2-5 and V is TRBV19, with 8 bases identical to TRBD2. Germline values: CDR1 LNHDA, CDR2 SQIVND (reference sequence). Trimming took 2 bases from V and 3 from J; bases not matched to a gene: 5. This CDR3 is 15 amino acids long. The CDR3 DNA reads as TGTGCCAGTAGTATACCCAGCGGGGGTGAAGAGACCCAGTACTTC. Its translation is CASSIPSGGEETQYF.

This chain uses TRBV5-1 with TRBJ2-5; D remains ambiguous. The germline V gene has CDR1 SGHRS and CDR2 YFSETQ. There are 13 residues in the CDR3. V was pared by 4 bases and J by 5 bases, with 12 bases between. CDR3 DNA: TGCGCCAGCAGCGACCAGGCTGGGGAGACCCAGTACTTC. Its protein product is CASSDQAGETQYF.